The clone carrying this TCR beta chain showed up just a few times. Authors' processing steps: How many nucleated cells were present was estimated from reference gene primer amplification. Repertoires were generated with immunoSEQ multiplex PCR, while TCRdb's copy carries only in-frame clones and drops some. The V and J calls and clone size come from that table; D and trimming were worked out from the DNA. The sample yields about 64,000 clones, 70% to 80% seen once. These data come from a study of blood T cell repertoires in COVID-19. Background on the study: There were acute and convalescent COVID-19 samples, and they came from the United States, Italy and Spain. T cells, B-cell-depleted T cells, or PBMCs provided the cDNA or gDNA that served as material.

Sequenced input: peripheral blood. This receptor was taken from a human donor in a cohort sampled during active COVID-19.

CDR3 in DNA: TGTGCCAGCGGCCAATTGGGCTTTGGCCCGGGCTACACCTTC. Amino acid sequence: CASGQLGFGPGYTF. This chain uses TRBV28 with TRBJ1-2; D unresolved. V dropped 8 bases and J dropped 8 bases, with 21 bases sitting between them. The V gene's germline CDR1 is MDHEN and CDR2 SYDVKM. The CDR3 runs to 14 residues.